The next 9 T cell receptor beta chains were all read from a single sample in a study of T cells in tuberculosis. Here immunoSEQ multiplex PCR was the method, and the copy in TCRdb shows in-frame clones only, minus some. The sample shows 20,000 to 25,000 clones, around 90% of them seen only once. The specimen sequenced was PBMCs. The receptors originated from a donor aged 10 to 29 with latent tuberculosis or without tuberculosis infection. Some clones in this sample may be carry-over from other donors' samples.

The chain uses TRBV9 and TRBJ2-7; no firm D call. This CDR3 comprises 15 residues. Trimming cost V 0 bases and J 2 bases, with 12 bases left between them. Looked up from germline, CDR1 is SGDLS and CDR2 is YYNGEE. As DNA, the CDR3 is TGTGCCAGCAGCGTAGCTAGTCAGTTGGCCTACGAGCAGTACTTC. It encodes CASSVASQLAYEQYF.

The genes are TRBV2 and TRBJ1-3; 7 nucleotides align to TRBD1. Germline values: CDR1 SNHLY, CDR2 FYNNEI. The CDR3 spans 17 residues. After removal of 6 bases from V and 0 bases from J, the junction contained 11 bases not matched to a gene. In DNA, the CDR3 is TGTGCCAGCAGGGCCTACAGGGGACTAGCCTCTGGAAACACCATATATTTT. As protein: CASRAYRGLASGNTIYF. Full variable domain (missing parts from reference TRBV2 and TRBJ1-3): EPEVTQTPSHQVTQMGQEVILRCVPISNHLYFYWYRQILGQKVEFLVSFYNNEISEKSEIFDDQFSVERPDGSNFTLKIRSTKLEDSAMYFCASRAYRGLASGNTIYFGEGSWLTVV.

The chain links TRBV9 to TRBJ1-4; weak D call: TRBD1 (6 bases). Trimming stripped 3 bases from V and 0 bases from J, with 9 bases between. Germline V lookup: CDR1 SGDLS, CDR2 YYNGEE. The CDR3 runs 15 residues. Written as DNA, the CDR3 is TGTGCCAGCAGCGCCCCAGGGGCAACTAATGAAAAACTGTTTTTT. Encoded protein: CASSAPGATNEKLFF.

The gene calls are TRBV25-1 and TRBJ2-7; D may be TRBD1 (6 bases). The CDR3 contains 13 residues. Germline-derived CDR1 and CDR2 are MGHDK and SYGVNS. Between the trimmed V and J ends, which lost 5 bases and 4 bases, there was a span of 12 bases. The CDR3 protein is CASSPGDRYEQYF. The CDR3, as DNA: TGTGCCAGCAGTCCCGGTGACAGGTACGAGCAGTACTTC.

The chain links TRBV2 to TRBJ2-5; perhaps TRBD1 as D (6 bases). From germline, CDR1 is SNHLY and CDR2 FYNNEI. This CDR3 has 13 residues. The V end lost 6 bases, the J end lost 3 bases, and 11 bases lay between the germline ends. For the CDR3, the DNA is TGTGCCAGCAGGGGGACACTTGAAGAGACCCAGTACTTC. Protein product: CASRGTLEETQYF.

This chain connects TRBV9 to TRBJ2-1; TRBD2 agrees at 8 bases. Trimming removed 3 bases from V and 6 bases from J; junction bases left unmatched: 8. Germline V gene sequence: CDR1 SGDLS, CDR2 YYNGEE. This CDR3 is 15 amino acids long. The DNA for the CDR3 is TGTGCCAGCAGCGCCGGGACCGGGAGGGGCAATGAGCAGTTCTTC. Translated, it gives CASSAGTGRGNEQFF.

The chain is built from TRBV16 and TRBJ1-1; D is perhaps TRBD1 (5 bases). V was pared by 4 bases and J by 1 base, with 25 bases between. This CDR3 is 19 amino acids long. Germline lookup yields CDR1 KGHSY and CDR2 FQNENV. The CDR3 loop is CASSPRKGQENIKNTEAFF. As DNA, the CDR3 is TGTGCCAGCAGCCCCCGAAAGGGGCAGGAAAACATCAAGAACACTGAAGCTTTCTTT. The full variable domain, rest sourced from reference TRBV16 and TRBJ1-1, is GEEVAQTPKHLVRGEGQKAKLYCAPIKGHSYVFWYQQVLKNEFKFLISFQNENVFDETGMPKERFSAKCLPNSPCSLEIQATKLEDSAVYFCASSPRKGQENIKNTEAFFGQGTRLTVV.

The chain employs TRBV14 and TRBJ2-7, with TRBD1 matching 8 bases. Germline V gene lookup returns CDR1 SGHDN and CDR2 FVKESK. This CDR3 region has 16 residues. V lost 4 bases to trimming and J lost 6 bases; unmatched junction nucleotides: 14. The CDR3 is CASSLRPLTGDREQYF. The DNA for the CDR3 is TGTGCCAGCAGCCTGAGACCCCTGACAGGGGATCGCGAGCAGTACTTC.

CDR3 nucleotides: TGTGCCAGCAGCTTAAACAGGCTGAACACTGAAGCTTTCTTT. It translates to CASSLNRLNTEAFF. The chain is built from TRBV13 and TRBJ1-1; a possible D gene is TRBD1 (5 bases). V was clipped by 2 bases and J by 0 bases, with 7 bases between them. This CDR3 is 14 amino acids long. The germline V gene encodes CDR1 PRHDT and CDR2 FYEKMQ (reference sequence).